The next 9 T cell receptor beta chains were all read from a single sample in a study of T cell repertoires in cytomegalovirus infection. No antigens are known for them. Via MiXCR, TCRdb re-called the reads, giving one row per CDR3 protein. Of over 250,000 distinct CDR3 sequences in the sample, 20% to 25% are singletons; the top ten hold approximately 19%. Sequenced here: cultured PBMCs, sampled from culture after CMV antigen stimulation. The origin of the receptors is a human donor in good health (CMV status not recorded). Some clones in this sample may be carry-over from other donors' samples.

The sample holds one count of this clonotype. The chain carries TRBV2 and TRBJ1-1; TRBD1 is a possible D gene (6 bases). The germline V gene encodes CDR1 SNHLY and CDR2 FYNNEI. Trimming took off 6 bases at V and 3 bases at J, with 14 bases between the two ends. This CDR3 region has 14 residues. CDR3 in amino acids: CASRGPRGDTEAFF. The CDR3 DNA reads as TGTGCCAGCAGGGGACCGAGGGGGGACACTGAAGCTTTCTTT. The whole variable domain, remainder taken from reference TRBV2 and TRBJ1-1, is EPEVTQTPSHQVTQMGQEVILRCVPISNHLYFYWYRQILGQKVEFLVSFYNNEISEKSEIFDDQFSVERPDGSNFTLKIRSTKLEDSAMYFCASRGPRGDTEAFFGQGTRLTVV.

This clonotype was seen only a few times. The rearrangement uses TRBV6-5 and TRBJ2-7; the D gene is possibly TRBD1 (5 bases). CDR1 is MNHEY and CDR2 is SVGAGI in the germline V gene. The CDR3 length is 14 residues. Trimming took 6 bases from V and 4 from J, leaving 16 bases between them. The CDR3 region has the DNA TGTGCCAGCAGCCCCCAGGGTTCGGGTTACGAGCAGTACTTC. Protein product: CASSPQGSGYEQYF.

The rearrangement links TRBV15 to TRBJ2-4, with D unresolved. The CDR3 is 14 residues long. CDR1 is LNHNV and CDR2 is YYDKDF in the germline V gene (reference sequence). Trimming took 8 bases from V and 1 from J, leaving 12 bases between them. CDR3 in DNA: TGTGCCACCGGCGCCGTGGGGGCCAAAAACATTCAGTACTTC. Translating gives CATGAVGAKNIQYF.

This clonotype has a handful of counts. The chain uses TRBV6-2 or TRBV6-3 and TRBJ2-7, with D hard to call. The CDR3 length is 12 residues. The ends were cut back, 10 bases at V and 7 bases at J, with 17 bases in the middle. Germline V CDR1 and CDR2: MNHEY, SVGEGT. CDR3 amino acids: CAIAGGSGEQYV. Written as DNA, the CDR3 is TGTGCCATCGCTGGCGGATCGGGTGAGCAGTACGTC.

This chain uses TRBV19 with TRBJ1-1; weak D call: TRBD1 (5 bases). V was shortened by 0 bases and J by 4 bases, with 6 bases between the two germline ends. Looked up from germline, CDR1 is LNHDA and CDR2 is SQIVND (reference sequence). This CDR3 has 13 residues. CDR3 nucleotide sequence: TGTGCCAGTAGTATAGAGGGACGCACTGAAGCTTTCTTT. It yields the protein CASSIEGRTEAFF.

This clonotype was picked up a small number of times. The chain has TRBV19 and TRBJ2-6; D gene uncertain. Germline loops: CDR1 LNHDA, CDR2 SQIVND (reference sequence). The CDR3 is 15 residues long. Trimming cost V 7 bases and J 0 bases, with 10 bases left between them. The CDR3 sequence is CASISTSSGANVLTF. The CDR3 DNA sequence: TGTGCCAGTATATCTACCTCCTCTGGGGCCAACGTCCTGACTTTC.

The sample holds a few counts of this clonotype. The chain combines TRBV7-6 with TRBJ2-1, with 10 bases lining up with TRBD2. This CDR3 is 16 amino acids long. From germline, CDR1 is SGHVS and CDR2 FNYEAQ. J was trimmed by 1 base and V by 3 bases; bases with no gene match: 3. The CDR3 loop is CASSFSGRLSYNEQFF. The DNA of the CDR3 is TGTGCCAGCAGCTTTAGCGGGAGGCTTTCCTACAATGAGCAGTTCTTC.

The chain has TRBV7-9 and TRBJ2-7; D not certain. Trimming took 4 bases from V and 0 from J, leaving 16 bases between them. The germline gives CDR1 SEHNR, CDR2 FQNEAQ (reference sequence). This CDR3 is built from 16 residues. The CDR3 loop is CASSYLTTHTSYEQYF. The CDR3 nucleotides are TGTGCCAGCAGCTACCTGACAACCCATACCTCCTACGAGCAGTACTTC. The variable domain in full, with the rest retrieved from reference TRBV7-9 and TRBJ2-7, is DTGVSQNPRHKITKRGQNVTFRCDPISEHNRLYWYRQTLGQGPEFLTYFQNEAQLEKSRLLSDRFSAERPKGSFSTLEIQRTEQGDSAMYLCASSYLTTHTSYEQYFGPGTRLTVT.

The sample holds many counts of this clonotype. The chain joins TRBV6-1 to TRBJ2-1; 12 nucleotides line up with TRBD2. The length of the CDR3 is 16 residues. CDR1 is MNHNS, CDR2 SASEGT, per germline. The trim removed 5 bases at V and 4 bases at J, leaving 6 bases unmatched. CDR3 nucleotides: TGTGCCAGCAGTCAGACTAGCGGGAGATCGTACAATGAGCAGTTCTTC. Its translation is CASSQTSGRSYNEQFF.